The subject of this entry is one T cell receptor beta chain. The record originates from a study of monozygotic twins with inflammatory bowel disease. UMIs that included a 6-nucleotide sample barcode were added by template switching, which took place during cDNA synthesis. TCRdb re-called the 5' RACE reads and catalogs CDR3 proteins one per entry, DNA excluded. Its table records 200,000 to 250,000 distinct CDR3 sequences. In germline, CDR1 is SGHRS, CDR2 YFSETQ. This CDR3 is 15 amino acids long. The clonotype originates from a human donor with ulcerative colitis or Crohn's disease, or a healthy co-twin of an affected twin (not recorded which). The sequenced material came from blood. The V call is TRBV5-1, the J call TRBJ1-1; checking the TCRdb D call of TRBD1 is not possible without DNA. The CDR3 spells CASRSTGGLGTEAFF.